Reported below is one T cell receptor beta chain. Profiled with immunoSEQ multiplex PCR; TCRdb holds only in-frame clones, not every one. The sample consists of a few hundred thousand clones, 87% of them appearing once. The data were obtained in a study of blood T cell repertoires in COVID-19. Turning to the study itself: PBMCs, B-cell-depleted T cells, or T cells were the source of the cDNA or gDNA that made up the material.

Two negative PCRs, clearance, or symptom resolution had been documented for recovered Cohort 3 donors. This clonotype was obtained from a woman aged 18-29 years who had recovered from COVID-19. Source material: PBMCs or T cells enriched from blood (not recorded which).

CDR3 sequence (DNA): TGTGCCAGCAGCCCTCAGGGGGCCGAGAACACTGAAGCTTTCTTT. Translating gives CASSPQGAENTEAFF. The rearrangement joins TRBV7-9 to TRBJ1-1, with 8 bases fitting TRBD1. V gave up 5 bases and J gave up 1 base; unmatched junction bases: 6. Germline V gene data show CDR1 as SEHNR and CDR2 as FQNEAQ (reference sequence). The CDR3 is made up of 15 amino acids.